This TCR beta chain emerged from a study of CD8 T cells in ankylosing spondylitis. General observations from the study: In ankylosing spondylitis blood, a motif of seven to nine highly homologous TCR beta variants appeared characteristic. Significant enrichment of disease-linked clones was reported in matched ankylosing spondylitis synovial fluid.

TCRdb recomputed calls from the 5' RACE reads with MiXCR, one row per CDR3 protein. The repertoire holds under 300,000 distinct CDR3 sequences, approximately 12% seen once, with less than 7% in the top ten. The germline V and J ends were trimmed by 0 bases and 9 bases, with 11 bases remaining between them. This CDR3 comprises 13 residues. Germline loops: CDR1 MGHRA, CDR2 YSYEKL. This clonotype has ten or more counts. Its antigen is as yet unknown. This rearrangement joins TRBV4-1 to TRBJ1-2, with D possibly TRBD1 on 5 matching bases. Specimen: blood, either unsorted or a sorted T cell fraction (not recorded which). The clonotype was recovered from a male donor with ankylosing spondylitis or in good health (not recorded which). Written as DNA, the CDR3 is TGCGCCAGCAGCCAAGATCGGCAGGGAAGCTACACCTTC. It specifies CASSQDRQGSYTF.